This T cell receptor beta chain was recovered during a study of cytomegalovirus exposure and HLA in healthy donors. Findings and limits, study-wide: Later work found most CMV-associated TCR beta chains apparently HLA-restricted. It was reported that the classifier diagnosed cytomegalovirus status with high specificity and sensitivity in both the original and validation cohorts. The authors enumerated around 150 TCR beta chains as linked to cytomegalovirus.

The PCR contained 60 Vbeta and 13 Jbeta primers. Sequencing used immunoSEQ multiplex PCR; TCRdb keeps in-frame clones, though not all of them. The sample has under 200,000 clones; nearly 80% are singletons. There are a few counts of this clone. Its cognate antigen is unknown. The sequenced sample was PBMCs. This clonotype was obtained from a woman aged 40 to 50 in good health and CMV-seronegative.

CDR3: CASSHPGLETETQYF. CDR3 in DNA: TGTGCCAGCAGTCACCCGGGACTAGAGACGGAGACCCAGTACTTC. The V gene is TRBV6-6, the J gene TRBJ2-5; 8 bases are shared with TRBD2. The CDR3 is 15 amino acids. Unmatched junction bases numbered 10, after V lost 5 bases and J lost 5 bases. CDR1 and CDR2 (germline): MNHNY, SVGAGI (reference sequence).